This is a list of T cell receptor beta chains from one sample in a study of OX40 agonist ivuxolimab in advanced cancers. The table came from immunoSEQ multiplex PCR; TCRdb's copy has only in-frame clones and leaves some out. Among 45,000 to 55,000 clones listed, 83% were seen once. Material: CD4+ or CD8+ T cells sorted from blood, obtained in a trial of the OX40 agonist ivuxolimab. Receptors originate from an adult with an advanced solid tumor such as melanoma, head and neck, liver or kidney cancer. CDR3s include the opening cysteine and the closing phenylalanine or tryptophan. D genes are given only for firm matches. Expanded clones are given a class, and other clones once, few, many or no size at all.

J | D | V | size | CDR3 | DNA
TRBJ2-4 | TRBD1 | TRBV19 | medium-sized | CASSTVDRGPQYF | TGTGCCAGTAGTACCGTTGACAGGGGCCCTCAGTACTTC
TRBJ2-5 | TRBD2 | TRBV4-3 | - | CASSMSGGPMETQYF | TGCGCCAGCAGCATGAGCGGGGGCCCCATGGAGACCCAGTACTTC
TRBJ2-7 | - | TRBV21-1 | - | CASSIGREGDEQYF | TGTGCCAGCAGCATAGGTCGGGAGGGGGACGAGCAGTACTTC
TRBJ2-7 | - | TRBV7-2 | - | CASSLESGIPSYEQYF | TGTGCCAGCAGCTTAGAATCGGGGATACCCTCCTACGAGCAGTACTTC
TRBJ2-1 | TRBD2 | TRBV30 | - | CAWSAQGTSGGLGEQFF | TGTGCCTGGAGCGCCCAGGGGACTAGCGGGGGGTTAGGTGAGCAGTTCTTC
TRBJ2-3 | - | TRBV5-6 | - | CASAGVATDTQYF | TGTGCCAGCGCAGGGGTAGCGACAGATACGCAGTATTTT
TRBJ2-5 | - | TRBV6-1 | - | CASSEGLVYF | TGTGCCAGCAGTGAAGGTCTAGTCTACTTC
TRBJ1-5 | - | TRBV10-1 | - | CASGDSGQPQHF | TGCGCCAGTGGAGACAGCGGTCAGCCCCAGCATTTT
TRBJ2-5 | - | TRBV2 | - | CASSGPSGETQYF | TGTGCCAGCAGCGGACCCTCGGGAGAGACCCAGTACTTC
TRBJ2-3 | TRBD2 | TRBV7-2 | - | CASSRTNLAGATDTQYF | TGTGCCAGCAGCCGCACCAACCTAGCGGGGGCCACAGATACGCAGTATTTT
TRBJ2-2 | - | TRBV19 | - | CASSIMGRAPNTGELFF | TGTGCCAGTAGTATAATGGGCAGAGCCCCGAACACCGGGGAGCTGTTTTTT
TRBJ1-2 | - | TRBV5-4 | - | CASSSTELRLYGYTF | TGTGCCAGCAGTTCTACGGAGCTCCGACTCTATGGCTACACCTTC
TRBJ1-5 | TRBD1 | TRBV6-6 | - | CASSTGGNQPQHF | TGTGCCAGCAGTACAGGGGGCAATCAGCCCCAGCATTTT
TRBJ2-1 | - | TRBV19 | - | CASRGWGENEQFF | TGTGCCAGTAGGGGTTGGGGTGAGAATGAGCAGTTCTTC
TRBJ1-6 | TRBD1 | TRBV5-1 | - | CASSPTGSSYNSPLHF | TGCGCCAGCAGCCCGACAGGGAGCTCCTATAATTCACCCCTCCACTTT
TRBJ2-5 | TRBD2 | TRBV9 | - | CASSVGFGTSGKETQYF | TGTGCCAGCAGCGTAGGTTTCGGGACTAGCGGGAAAGAGACCCAGTACTTC
TRBJ1-6 | - | TRBV5-6 | - | CASSLRGVRASPLHF | TGTGCCAGCAGCTTGAGGGGGGTACGCGCCTCACCCCTCCACTTT
TRBJ2-7 | - | TRBV5-4 | once | CASSLGAMLREQYF | TGTGCCAGCAGCTTGGGGGCCATGCTACGCGAGCAGTACTTC